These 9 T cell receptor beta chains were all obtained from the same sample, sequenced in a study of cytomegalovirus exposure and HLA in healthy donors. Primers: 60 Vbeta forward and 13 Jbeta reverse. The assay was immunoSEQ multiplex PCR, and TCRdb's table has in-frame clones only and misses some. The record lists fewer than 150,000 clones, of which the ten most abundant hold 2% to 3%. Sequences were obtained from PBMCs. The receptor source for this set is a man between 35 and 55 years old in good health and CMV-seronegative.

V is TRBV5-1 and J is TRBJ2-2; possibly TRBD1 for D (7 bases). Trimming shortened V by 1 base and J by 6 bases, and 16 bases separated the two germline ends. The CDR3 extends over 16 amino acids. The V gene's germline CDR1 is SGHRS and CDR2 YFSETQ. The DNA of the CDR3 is TGCGCCAGCAGCTTGCAGGGGGGTATCAAACCCGGGGAGCTGTTTTTT. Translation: CASSLQGGIKPGELFF.

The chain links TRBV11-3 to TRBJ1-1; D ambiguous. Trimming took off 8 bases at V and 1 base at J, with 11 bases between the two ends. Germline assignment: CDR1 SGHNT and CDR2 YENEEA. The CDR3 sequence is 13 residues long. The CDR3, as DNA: TGTGCCAGCCGGGAGGACCCGAACACTGAAGCTTTCTTT. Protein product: CASREDPNTEAFF.

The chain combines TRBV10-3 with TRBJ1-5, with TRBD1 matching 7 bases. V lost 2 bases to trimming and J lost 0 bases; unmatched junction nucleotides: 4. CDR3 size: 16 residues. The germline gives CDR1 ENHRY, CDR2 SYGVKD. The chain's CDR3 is CAISERGQGSNQPQHF. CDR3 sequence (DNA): TGTGCCATCAGTGAGAGGGGGCAGGGTAGCAATCAGCCCCAGCATTTT.

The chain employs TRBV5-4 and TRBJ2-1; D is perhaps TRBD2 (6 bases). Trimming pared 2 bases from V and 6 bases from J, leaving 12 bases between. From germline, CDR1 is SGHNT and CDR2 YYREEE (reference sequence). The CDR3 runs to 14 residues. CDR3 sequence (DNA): TGTGCCAGCAGCTTAGGCGGGGCCCGCAATGAGCAGTTCTTC. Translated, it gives CASSLGGARNEQFF.

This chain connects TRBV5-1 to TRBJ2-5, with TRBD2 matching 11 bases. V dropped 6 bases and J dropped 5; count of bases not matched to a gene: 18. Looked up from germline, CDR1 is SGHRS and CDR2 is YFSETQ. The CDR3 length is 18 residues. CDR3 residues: CASISGGLAGGGSETQYF. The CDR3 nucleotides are TGCGCCAGCATCTCTGGGGGGCTAGCGGGGGGCGGAAGCGAGACCCAGTACTTC.

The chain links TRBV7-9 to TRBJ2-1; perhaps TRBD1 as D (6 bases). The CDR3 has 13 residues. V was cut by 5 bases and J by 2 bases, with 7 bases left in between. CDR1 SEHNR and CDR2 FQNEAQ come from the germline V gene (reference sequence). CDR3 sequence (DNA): TGTGCCAGCAGCCGGGACACCTACAATGAGCAGTTCTTC. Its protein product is CASSRDTYNEQFF.

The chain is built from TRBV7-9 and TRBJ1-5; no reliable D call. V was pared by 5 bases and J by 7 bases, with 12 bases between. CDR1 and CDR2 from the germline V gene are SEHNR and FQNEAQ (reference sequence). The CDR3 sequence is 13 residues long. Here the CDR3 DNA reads TGTGCCAGCAGCGGGTTTCTGGGCCAGCCCCAGCATTTT. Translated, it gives CASSGFLGQPQHF.

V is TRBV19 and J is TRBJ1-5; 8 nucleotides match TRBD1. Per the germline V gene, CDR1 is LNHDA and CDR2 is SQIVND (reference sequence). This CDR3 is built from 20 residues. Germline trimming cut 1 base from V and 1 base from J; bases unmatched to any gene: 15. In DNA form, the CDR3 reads TGTGCCAGTAGTATAGGGGTGGGGACAGGAGATCCACTAAGCAATCAGCCCCAGCATTTT. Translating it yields CASSIGVGTGDPLSNQPQHF.

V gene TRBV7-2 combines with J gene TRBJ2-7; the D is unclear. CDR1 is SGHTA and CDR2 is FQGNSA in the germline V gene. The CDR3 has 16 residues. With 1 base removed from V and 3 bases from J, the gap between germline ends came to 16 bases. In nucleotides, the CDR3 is TGTGCCAGCAGCTTAGAAGGCGGCTCGATTTACTACGAGCAGTACTTC. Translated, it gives CASSLEGGSIYYEQYF.